Each of the 9 T cell receptor beta chains below was sequenced from the same sample in a study of metastatic and nonmetastatic thyroid tumors. Thyroid surgery took place with no prior treatment in any patient. Via MiXCR, TCRdb re-called the PCR reads. The repertoire holds around 61,000 clones, with roughly 30% as singletons. The sample was blood. The receptors derive from a female donor with papillary thyroid cancer or a benign thyroid nodule (not recorded which). Some clones in this sample may be carry-over from other donors' samples.

The J gene is TRBJ1-6, the V gene TRBV19; no firm D call. Germline CDR1 LNHDA, CDR2 SQIVND (reference sequence). This CDR3 region has 13 residues. Trimming took off 3 bases at V and 7 bases at J, with 7 bases between the two ends. Written as DNA, the CDR3 is TGTGCCAGTAGTATTACGGACAATTCACCCCTCCACTTT. Protein product: CASSITDNSPLHF.

This clone was recorded a few times. J is TRBJ2-1 and V is TRBV6-2 or TRBV6-3; 14 nucleotides match TRBD2. This CDR3 comprises 18 residues. The V gene's germline CDR1 is MNHEY and CDR2 SVGEGT. V lost 5 bases, J lost 3 bases, and 9 bases stayed unmatched. The CDR3 region is CASSLGLAGGRRYNEQFF. Here the CDR3 DNA reads TGTGCCAGCAGTCTTGGACTAGCGGGAGGCCGGCGCTACAATGAGCAGTTCTTC.

A few counts support this clone. The rearrangement uses TRBV2 and TRBJ1-6; D gene unclear. V was pared by 4 bases and J by 3 bases, with 4 bases between. The CDR3 covers 13 residues. CDR1 SNHLY and CDR2 FYNNEI come from the germline V gene. This chain's CDR3 is CASSADYNSPLHF. CDR3 nucleotides: TGTGCCAGCAGTGCTGACTATAATTCACCCCTCCACTTT. Looking up the rest from reference TRBV2 and TRBJ1-6 gives the full variable domain: EPEVTQTPSHQVTQMGQEVILRCVPISNHLYFYWYRQILGQKVEFLVSFYNNEISEKSEIFDDQFSVERPDGSNFTLKIRSTKLEDSAMYFCASSADYNSPLHFGNGTRLTVT.

The chain joins TRBV19 to TRBJ2-7, with D uncertain. Looked up from germline, CDR1 is LNHDA and CDR2 is SQIVND (reference sequence). The ends were cut back, 3 bases at V and 2 bases at J, with 8 bases in the middle. This CDR3 contains 13 residues. CDR3 loop: CASSIGLPYEQYF. The CDR3 nucleotides read TGTGCCAGTAGTATCGGGCTTCCCTACGAGCAGTACTTC.

This clone was picked up many times. V and J are TRBV29-1 and TRBJ1-6; no firm D call. The germline V gene encodes CDR1 SQVTM and CDR2 ANQGSEA. This CDR3 region has 15 residues. V lost 7 bases, J lost 0 bases, and 13 bases lay in between. CDR3 sequence: CSAPGWSSYNSPLHF. The CDR3 DNA is TGCAGCGCCCCTGGGTGGAGCTCCTATAATTCACCCCTCCACTTT.

This clone was seen a handful of times. The chain joins TRBV15 to TRBJ1-1; D remains ambiguous. Germline CDR1 reads LNHNV; CDR2 reads YYDKDF (reference sequence). The CDR3 extends over 13 amino acids. The V gene lost 6 bases and the J gene lost 3 bases, with 11 bases spanning the gap. The CDR3 reads CATSKRWDTEAFF. CDR3 DNA sequence: TGTGCCACCAGTAAGAGGTGGGACACTGAAGCTTTCTTT. The full variable domain, its missing parts supplied by reference TRBV15 and TRBJ1-1, is DAMVIQNPRYQVTQFGKPVTLSCSQTLNHNVMYWYQQKSSQAPKLLFHYYDKDFNNEADTPDNFQSRRPNTSFCFLDIRSPGLGDTAMYLCATSKRWDTEAFFGQGTRLTVV.

The chain employs TRBV30 and TRBJ2-1; 8 nucleotides line up with TRBD2. In germline, CDR1 is GTSNPN, CDR2 SVGIG (reference sequence). This CDR3 has 15 amino acids. The V and J ends lost 8 bases and 4 bases, in that order; junction bases with no gene match: 13. CDR3: CARAKAGAGYNEQFF. The CDR3 DNA sequence: TGTGCCCGCGCAAAAGCGGGAGCTGGGTACAATGAGCAGTTCTTC.

This chain uses TRBV20-1 with TRBJ2-3; the match to TRBD1 covers 8 bases. The length of the CDR3 is 14 residues. Germline CDR1 reads DFQATT; CDR2 reads SNEGSKA (reference sequence). The ends lost 5 bases at V and 2 bases at J; junction bases unmatched: 6. As DNA, the CDR3 is TGCAGTGCTCCCAAGGACAGGGTCACAGATACGCAGTATTTT. Translating gives CSAPKDRVTDTQYF.

The chain combines TRBV18 with TRBJ2-7, with D unclear. Trimming left V 1 base short and J 1 base short, with 2 bases between. The CDR3 totals 12 residues. Germline CDR1 KGHSH, CDR2 LQKENI. The CDR3, as DNA: TGTGCCAGCTCACCACGGTCCTACGAGCAGTACTTC. It specifies CASSPRSYEQYF.